Included here is one T cell receptor (beta chain) sequence, with context. This sample was taken from a study of blood T cell repertoires in COVID-19. Only in-frame clones appear in the TCRdb table, and some are missing; sequencing was by immunoSEQ multiplex PCR. The sample includes roughly 430,000 clones, 70% to 90% seen only once; the top ten take roughly 1.4%. This CDR3 is 15 amino acids long. With 8 bases removed from V and 4 bases from J, the gap between germline ends came to 19 bases. Germline assignment: CDR1 SEHNR and CDR2 FQNEAQ (reference sequence). In the 2 weeks before study entry, exposed participants met a COVID-19 case, which was PCR-confirmed or clinician-diagnosed.

The chain employs TRBV7-9 and TRBJ2-3; D is possibly TRBD2 (7 bases). The sequenced sample consisted of PBMCs or T cells enriched from blood (not recorded which). The clonotype was recovered from a woman in her late teens or twenties who had been exposed to COVID-19. CDR3 region: CASSPAGGLADTQYF. The DNA of the CDR3 is TGTGCCAGCTCCCCAGCCGGGGGGCTCGCAGATACGCAGTATTTT.